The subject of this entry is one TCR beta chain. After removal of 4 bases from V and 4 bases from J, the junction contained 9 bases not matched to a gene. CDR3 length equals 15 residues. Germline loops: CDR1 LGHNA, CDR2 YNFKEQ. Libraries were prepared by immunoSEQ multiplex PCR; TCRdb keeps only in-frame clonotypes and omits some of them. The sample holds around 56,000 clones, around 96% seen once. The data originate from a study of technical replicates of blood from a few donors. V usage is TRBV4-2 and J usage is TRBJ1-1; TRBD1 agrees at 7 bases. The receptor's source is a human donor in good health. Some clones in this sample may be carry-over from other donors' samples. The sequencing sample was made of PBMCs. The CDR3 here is CASSRLTGVITEAFF. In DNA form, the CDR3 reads TGTGCCAGCAGCCGACTCACAGGGGTTATCACTGAAGCTTTCTTT.